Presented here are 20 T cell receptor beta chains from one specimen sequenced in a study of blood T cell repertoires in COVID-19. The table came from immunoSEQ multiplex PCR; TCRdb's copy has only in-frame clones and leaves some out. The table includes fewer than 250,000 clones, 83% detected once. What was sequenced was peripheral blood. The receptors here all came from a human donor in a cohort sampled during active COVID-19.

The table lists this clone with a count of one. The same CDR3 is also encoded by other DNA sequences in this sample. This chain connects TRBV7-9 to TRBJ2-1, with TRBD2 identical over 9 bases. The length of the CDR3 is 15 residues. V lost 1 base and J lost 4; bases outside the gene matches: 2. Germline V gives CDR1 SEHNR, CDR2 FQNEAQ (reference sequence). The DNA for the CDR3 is TGTGCCAGCAGCTTAGGTCTAGCGGGGTACAATGAGCAGTTCTTC. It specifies CASSLGLAGYNEQFF.

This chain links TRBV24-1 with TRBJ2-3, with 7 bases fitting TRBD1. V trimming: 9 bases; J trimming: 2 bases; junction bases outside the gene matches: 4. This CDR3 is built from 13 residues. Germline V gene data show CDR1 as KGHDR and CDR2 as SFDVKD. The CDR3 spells CATSGTVTDTQYF. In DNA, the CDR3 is TGTGCCACCTCCGGGACAGTCACAGATACGCAGTATTTT.

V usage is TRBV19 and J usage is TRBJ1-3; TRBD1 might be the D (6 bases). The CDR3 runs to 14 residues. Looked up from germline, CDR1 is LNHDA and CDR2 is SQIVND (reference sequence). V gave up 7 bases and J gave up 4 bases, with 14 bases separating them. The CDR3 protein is CASMENRVGNTIYF. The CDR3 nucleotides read TGTGCCAGTATGGAAAACAGGGTCGGAAACACCATATATTTT.

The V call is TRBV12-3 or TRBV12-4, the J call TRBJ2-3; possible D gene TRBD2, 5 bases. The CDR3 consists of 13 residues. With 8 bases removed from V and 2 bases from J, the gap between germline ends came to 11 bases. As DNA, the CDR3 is TGTGCCAGCCTTATCGGGGTCACAGATACGCAGTATTTT. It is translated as CASLIGVTDTQYF.

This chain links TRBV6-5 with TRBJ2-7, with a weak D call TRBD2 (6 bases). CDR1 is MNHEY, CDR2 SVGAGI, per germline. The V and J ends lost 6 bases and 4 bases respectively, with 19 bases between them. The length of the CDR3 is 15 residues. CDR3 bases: TGTGCCAGCAGGCTAGCGAGTGGTGGCGGTTACGAGCAGTACTTC. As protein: CASRLASGGGYEQYF.

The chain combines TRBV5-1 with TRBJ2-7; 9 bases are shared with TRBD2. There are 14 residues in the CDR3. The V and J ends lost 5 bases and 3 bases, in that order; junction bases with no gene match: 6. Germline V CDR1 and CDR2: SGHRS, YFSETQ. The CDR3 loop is CASRFSGSLYEQYF. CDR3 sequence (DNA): TGCGCCAGCAGGTTTAGCGGGAGCCTCTACGAGCAGTACTTC.

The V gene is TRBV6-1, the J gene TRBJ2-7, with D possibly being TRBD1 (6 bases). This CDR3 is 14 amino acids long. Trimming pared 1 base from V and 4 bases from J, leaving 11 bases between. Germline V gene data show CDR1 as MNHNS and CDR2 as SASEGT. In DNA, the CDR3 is TGTGCCAGCAGTGAAGGCAGGGGCCTATACGAGCAGTACTTC. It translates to CASSEGRGLYEQYF.

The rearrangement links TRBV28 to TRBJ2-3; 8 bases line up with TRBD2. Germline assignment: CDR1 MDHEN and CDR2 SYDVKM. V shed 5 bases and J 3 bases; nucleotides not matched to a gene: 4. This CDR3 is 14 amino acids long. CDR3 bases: TGTGCCAGCAGTGGGTCGGGAGGGACAGATACGCAGTATTTT. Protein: CASSGSGGTDTQYF.

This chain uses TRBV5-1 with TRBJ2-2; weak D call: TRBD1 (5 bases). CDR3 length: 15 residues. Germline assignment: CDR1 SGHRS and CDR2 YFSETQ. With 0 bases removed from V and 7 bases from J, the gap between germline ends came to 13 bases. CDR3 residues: CASSLVQGKSGELFF. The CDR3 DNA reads TGCGCCAGCAGCTTGGTTCAGGGAAAGAGCGGGGAGCTGTTTTTT.

CDR3: CASSLGQAADTQYF. CDR3 nucleotide sequence: TGTGCCAGCAGCTTAGGACAGGCGGCAGATACGCAGTATTTT. This sequence joins TRBV7-9 and TRBJ2-3; a possible D gene is TRBD1 (6 bases). The V end lost 1 base, the J end lost 4 bases, and 9 bases lay between the germline ends. Looked up from germline, CDR1 is SEHNR and CDR2 is FQNEAQ (reference sequence). CDR3 length equals 14 residues.

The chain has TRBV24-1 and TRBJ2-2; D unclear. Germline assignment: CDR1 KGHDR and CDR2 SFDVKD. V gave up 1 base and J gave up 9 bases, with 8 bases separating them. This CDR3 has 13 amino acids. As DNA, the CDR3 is TGTGCCACCAGTGATTTATCGAGTTGGGAGCTGTTTTTT. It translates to CATSDLSSWELFF.

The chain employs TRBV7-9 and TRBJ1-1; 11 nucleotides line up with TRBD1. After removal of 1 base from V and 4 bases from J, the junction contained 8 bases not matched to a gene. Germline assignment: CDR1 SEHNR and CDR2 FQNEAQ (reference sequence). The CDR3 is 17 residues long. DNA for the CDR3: TGTGCCAGCAGCTTAGAATGGACAGGGGGCGCCGGCACTGAAGCTTTCTTT. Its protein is CASSLEWTGGAGTEAFF. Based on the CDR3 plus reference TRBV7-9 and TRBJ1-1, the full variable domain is DTGVSQNPRHKITKRGQNVTFRCDPISEHNRLYWYRQTLGQGPEFLTYFQNEAQLEKSRLLSDRFSAERPKGSFSTLEIQRTEQGDSAMYLCASSLEWTGGAGTEAFFGQGTRLTVV.

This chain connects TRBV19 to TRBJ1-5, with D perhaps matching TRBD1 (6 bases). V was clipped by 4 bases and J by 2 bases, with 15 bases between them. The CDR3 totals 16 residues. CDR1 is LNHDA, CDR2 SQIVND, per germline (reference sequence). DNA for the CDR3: TGTGCCAGTAGTACGTACGAGGGGGATGGCAATCAGCCCCAGCATTTT. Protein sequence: CASSTYEGDGNQPQHF.

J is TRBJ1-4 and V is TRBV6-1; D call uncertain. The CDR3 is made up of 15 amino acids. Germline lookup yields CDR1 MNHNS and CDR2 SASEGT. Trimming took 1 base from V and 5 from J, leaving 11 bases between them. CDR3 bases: TGTGCCAGCAGTGAAGGGCGGGCAGTAAATGAAAAACTGTTTTTT. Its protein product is CASSEGRAVNEKLFF.

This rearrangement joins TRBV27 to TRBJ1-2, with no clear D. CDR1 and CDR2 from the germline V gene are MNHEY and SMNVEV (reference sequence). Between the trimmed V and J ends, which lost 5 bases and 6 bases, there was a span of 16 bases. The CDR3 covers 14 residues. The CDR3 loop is CASSPYTGGNGYTF. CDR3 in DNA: TGTGCCAGCAGTCCCTATACCGGAGGGAATGGCTACACCTTC.

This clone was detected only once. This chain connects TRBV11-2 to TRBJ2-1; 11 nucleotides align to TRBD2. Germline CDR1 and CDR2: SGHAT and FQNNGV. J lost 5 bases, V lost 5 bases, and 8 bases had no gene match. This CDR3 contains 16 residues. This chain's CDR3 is CASSVRLAGMHNEQFF. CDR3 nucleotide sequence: TGTGCCAGCAGCGTCAGACTAGCGGGGATGCACAATGAGCAGTTCTTC.

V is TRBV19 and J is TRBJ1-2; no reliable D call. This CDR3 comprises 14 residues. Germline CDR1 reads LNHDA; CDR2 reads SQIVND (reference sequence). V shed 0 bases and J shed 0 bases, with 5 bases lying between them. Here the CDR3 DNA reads TGTGCCAGTAGTATAGACAGGCCTAACTATGGCTACACCTTC. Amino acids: CASSIDRPNYGYTF.

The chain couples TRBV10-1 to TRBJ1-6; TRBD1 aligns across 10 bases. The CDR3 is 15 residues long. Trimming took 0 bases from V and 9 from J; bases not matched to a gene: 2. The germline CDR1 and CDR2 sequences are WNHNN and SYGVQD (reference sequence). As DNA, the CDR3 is TGCGCCAGCAGTGAGTCGGGACAGGGGACTTCACCCCTCCACTTT. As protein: CASSESGQGTSPLHF.

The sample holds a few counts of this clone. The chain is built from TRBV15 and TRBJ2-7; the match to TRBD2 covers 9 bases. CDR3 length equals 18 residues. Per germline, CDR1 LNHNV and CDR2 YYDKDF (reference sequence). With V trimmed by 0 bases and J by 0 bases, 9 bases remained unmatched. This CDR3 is CATSRDPSGGPSSYEQYF. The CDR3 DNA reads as TGTGCCACCAGCAGAGATCCAAGCGGGGGGCCCAGCTCCTACGAGCAGTACTTC.

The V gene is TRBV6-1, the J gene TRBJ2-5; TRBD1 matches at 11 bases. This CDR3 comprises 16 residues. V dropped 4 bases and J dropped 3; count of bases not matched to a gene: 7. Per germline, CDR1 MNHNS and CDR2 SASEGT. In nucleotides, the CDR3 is TGTGCCAGCAGTGTTCAACCGGGACAGGGGGAAGAGACCCAGTACTTC. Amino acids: CASSVQPGQGEETQYF.